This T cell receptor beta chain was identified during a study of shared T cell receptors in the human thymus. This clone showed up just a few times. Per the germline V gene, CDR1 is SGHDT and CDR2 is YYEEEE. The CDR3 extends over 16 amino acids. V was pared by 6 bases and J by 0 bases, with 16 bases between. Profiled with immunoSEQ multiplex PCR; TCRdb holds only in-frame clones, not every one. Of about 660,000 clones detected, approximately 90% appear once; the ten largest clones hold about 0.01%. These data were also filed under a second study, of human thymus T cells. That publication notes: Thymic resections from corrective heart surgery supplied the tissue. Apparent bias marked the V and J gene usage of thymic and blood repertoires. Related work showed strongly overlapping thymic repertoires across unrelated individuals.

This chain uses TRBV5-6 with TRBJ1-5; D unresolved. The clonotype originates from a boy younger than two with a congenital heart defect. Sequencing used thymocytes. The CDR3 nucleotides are TGTGCCAGCACCCAACAGAGGGCAGATAGCAATCAGCCCCAGCATTTT. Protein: CASTQQRADSNQPQHF.